The 24 T cell receptor beta chains presented below share a single source sample, sequenced in a study of blood T cell repertoires in COVID-19. The assay was immunoSEQ multiplex PCR, and TCRdb's table has in-frame clones only and misses some. The sample holds around 300,000 clones; roughly 89% are singletons and the top ten take 5.5% to 7%. The sample consisted of PBMCs or T cells enriched from blood (not recorded which). These receptors originate from a woman aged 40-49 years who had recovered from COVID-19.

The genes are TRBV29-1 and TRBJ1-1; 7 bases are shared with TRBD1. Trimming at V came to 4 bases and at J to 7 bases, leaving 12 bases not matched to a gene. The CDR3 runs 14 residues. Germline CDR1 reads SQVTM; CDR2 reads ANQGSEA. CDR3 protein: CSVGLRGGTGEAFF. CDR3 DNA: TGCAGCGTTGGACTAAGAGGGGGCACCGGTGAAGCTTTCTTT.

V is TRBV28 and J is TRBJ1-5; TRBD1 is a possible D gene (5 bases). The V and J ends lost 1 base and 4 bases respectively, with 17 bases between them. The CDR3 contains 17 residues. CDR1 MDHEN and CDR2 SYDVKM come from the germline V gene. CDR3 DNA: TGTGCCAGCAGTTTATCCTTAGGGGCCGCTGTAAATCAGCCCCAGCATTTT. Translating gives CASSLSLGAAVNQPQHF.

The chain couples TRBV18 to TRBJ2-6, with D maybe TRBD1 (5 bases). Germline V CDR1 and CDR2: KGHSH, LQKENI. CDR3 length: 19 residues. V was pared by 3 bases and J by 0 bases, with 18 bases between. The CDR3 region has the DNA TGTGCCAGCTCACCCGTCGGTCGGACAAGGCCCTCTGGGGCCAACGTCCTGACTTTC. Its translation is CASSPVGRTRPSGANVLTF.

This chain uses TRBV10-1 with TRBJ2-1; 11 bases agree with TRBD2. The V gene's germline CDR1 is WNHNN and CDR2 SYGVQD (reference sequence). After removal of 3 bases from V and 9 bases from J, the junction contained 4 bases not matched to a gene. CDR3 size: 14 residues. CDR3 residues: CASSELAGVTEQFF. The CDR3 nucleotides are TGCGCCAGCAGTGAACTAGCGGGAGTGACTGAGCAGTTCTTC.

The chain combines TRBV28 with TRBJ1-4; D remains unclear. V lost 7 bases to trimming and J lost 8 bases, with 17 bases between them. Germline V CDR1 and CDR2: MDHEN, SYDVKM. This CDR3 is built from 14 residues. The CDR3 region is CASNLSGVKEKLFF. In DNA form, the CDR3 reads TGTGCCAGCAACCTCAGCGGTGTTAAGGAAAAACTGTTTTTT.

The chain recombines TRBV7-2 with TRBJ2-3; D gene unclear. The CDR3 length is 12 residues. The V end lost 2 bases, the J end lost 4 bases, and 4 bases lay between the germline ends. CDR1 is SGHTA, CDR2 FQGNSA, per germline. This chain's CDR3 is CASSLFSDTQYF. As DNA, the CDR3 is TGTGCCAGCAGCTTATTCTCAGATACGCAGTATTTT.

CDR3 region: CSVPDYPETQYF. The CDR3 nucleotides read TGCAGCGTTCCGGACTATCCGGAGACCCAGTACTTC. This chain links TRBV29-1 with TRBJ2-5; D is possibly TRBD2 (6 bases). Per germline, CDR1 SQVTM and CDR2 ANQGSEA. V lost 5 bases and J 5 bases, leaving 12 bases between the germline ends. The CDR3 has 12 residues.

The gene calls are TRBV14 and TRBJ1-3; a weak D match, TRBD1 (6 bases). CDR1 and CDR2 (germline): SGHDN, FVKESK. Trimming left V 6 bases short and J 1 base short, with 13 bases between. The CDR3 spans 15 residues. The CDR3 here is CASRHAGASGNTIYF. In nucleotides, the CDR3 is TGTGCCAGCAGACACGCGGGGGCGTCTGGAAACACCATATATTTT.

This clone was picked up one time. V and J are TRBV28 and TRBJ1-6; 7 nucleotides match TRBD1. This CDR3 spans 14 amino acids. After removal of 7 bases from V and 9 bases from J, the junction contained 9 bases not matched to a gene. CDR1 and CDR2 (germline): MDHEN, SYDVKM. For the CDR3, the DNA is TGTGCCAGCATCGTTTGGGGACAGACTTCACCCCTCCACTTT. Protein: CASIVWGQTSPLHF.

The chain employs TRBV10-3 and TRBJ2-2; 11 nucleotides align to TRBD2. This CDR3 comprises 16 residues. The junction had 9 bases not matched to a gene; V was cut back by 4 bases and J by 8 bases. Germline V gene sequence: CDR1 ENHRY, CDR2 SYGVKD. The CDR3 DNA reads TGTGCCATCAGTGGGAGTAGCGGGAGGGCCTCGGGGGAGCTGTTTTTT. It is translated as CAISGSSGRASGELFF.

J is TRBJ2-6 and V is TRBV19; TRBD2 might be the D (5 bases). CDR3 length equals 17 residues. Germline CDR1 LNHDA, CDR2 SQIVND (reference sequence). V was clipped by 4 bases and J by 0 bases, with 13 bases between them. The CDR3 region is CASSKAGNPSGANVLTF. In DNA form, the CDR3 reads TGTGCCAGTAGTAAGGCGGGCAACCCCTCTGGGGCCAACGTCCTGACTTTC.

The V and J genes are TRBV6-2 or TRBV6-3 and TRBJ2-3; D might be TRBD1 (5 bases). This CDR3 is built from 16 residues. The germline V gene encodes CDR1 MNHEY and CDR2 SVGEGT. The V and J ends lost 6 bases and 4 bases respectively, with 20 bases between them. This CDR3 reads CASSQTIGALADTQYF. The DNA of the CDR3 is TGTGCCAGCAGCCAAACTATAGGGGCCCTGGCAGATACGCAGTATTTT.

The rearrangement joins TRBV27 to TRBJ1-2, with D possibly being TRBD1 (5 bases). The CDR3 covers 13 residues. CDR1 is MNHEY and CDR2 is SMNVEV in the germline V gene (reference sequence). V dropped 3 bases and J dropped 5 bases, with 10 bases sitting between them. CDR3 coding DNA: TGTGCCAGCAGTTTTCGGGAGGGGTATGGCTACACCTTC. This sequence encodes CASSFREGYGYTF.

V gene TRBV15 combines with J gene TRBJ2-7; D not certain. Germline V gene lookup returns CDR1 LNHNV and CDR2 YYDKDF (reference sequence). The V end lost 5 bases, the J end lost 5 bases, and 10 bases lay between the germline ends. This CDR3 has 12 residues. The CDR3 region is CATSPGVDEQYF. CDR3 DNA: TGTGCCACCAGCCCAGGCGTGGACGAGCAGTACTTC. Combining the CDR3 with reference TRBV15 and TRBJ2-7 gives the whole variable domain DAMVIQNPRYQVTQFGKPVTLSCSQTLNHNVMYWYQQKSSQAPKLLFHYYDKDFNNEADTPDNFQSRRPNTSFCFLDIRSPGLGDTAMYLCATSPGVDEQYFGPGTRLTVT.

This clone was found a few times. The chain uses TRBV27 and TRBJ2-2; D is perhaps TRBD2 (5 bases). Germline V lookup: CDR1 MNHEY, CDR2 SMNVEV (reference sequence). V gave up 4 bases and J gave up 8 bases, with 8 bases separating them. The length of the CDR3 is 12 residues. The CDR3 DNA sequence: TGTGCCAGCAGTTCTACGGGAGGGGAGCTGTTTTTT. Translated: CASSSTGGELFF.

This chain connects TRBV27 to TRBJ1-1; D perhaps matches TRBD1 (5 bases). Deletions cut 6 bases from V and 3 bases from J, with 14 bases between. CDR3 length equals 14 residues. The germline gives CDR1 MNHEY, CDR2 SMNVEV (reference sequence). This CDR3 reads CASRSWGGDTEAFF. CDR3 DNA sequence: TGTGCCAGCAGATCTTGGGGGGGGGACACTGAAGCTTTCTTT.

The chain employs TRBV5-4 and TRBJ1-1, with TRBD1 matching over 7 bases. Germline V gene data show CDR1 as SGHNT and CDR2 as YYREEE (reference sequence). The length of the CDR3 is 14 residues. J was trimmed by 5 bases and V by 4 bases; bases with no gene match: 8. CDR3 in DNA: TGTGCCAGCAGCCCGACAGGGTTGGGAACTGAAGCTTTCTTT. Translation: CASSPTGLGTEAFF. The full variable domain, in which reference TRBV5-4 and TRBJ1-1 provide the parts outside the CDR3, is ETGVTQSPTHLIKTRGQQVTLRCSSQSGHNTVSWYQQALGQGPQFIFQYYREEENGRGNFPPRFSGLQFPNYSSELNVNALELDDSALYLCASSPTGLGTEAFFGQGTRLTVV.

The gene calls are TRBV10-2 and TRBJ2-7, with 10 bases fitting TRBD2. The CDR3 extends over 14 amino acids. Unmatched junction bases numbered 7, after V lost 5 bases and J lost 6 bases. From germline, CDR1 is WSHSY and CDR2 SAAADI. In DNA form, the CDR3 reads TGCGCCAGCAGTAGGCTAGCGGGAGCAGTCGAGCAGTACTTC. This codes for CASSRLAGAVEQYF.

This chain connects TRBV5-1 to TRBJ1-6; the D gene is possibly TRBD1 (5 bases). Germline V gives CDR1 SGHRS, CDR2 YFSETQ. Trimming took 4 bases from V and 7 from J, leaving 15 bases between them. The CDR3 consists of 15 residues. CDR3 DNA: TGCGCCAGCAGCCAAGAGGGGAGGTGGAATTCACCCCTCCACTTT. Residues: CASSQEGRWNSPLHF.

This chain links TRBV5-8 with TRBJ2-7, with D possibly matching TRBD1 (6 bases). The CDR3 is 14 amino acids. V was shortened by 2 bases and J by 2 bases, with 11 bases between the two germline ends. The germline V gene encodes CDR1 SGHTS and CDR2 YDEGEE. The CDR3 protein is CASSLQGRAYEQYF. The DNA for the CDR3 is TGTGCCAGCAGCTTACAGGGTAGGGCCTACGAGCAGTACTTC.

This chain connects TRBV25-1 to TRBJ2-5, with 7 bases matching TRBD2. The CDR3 loop spans 16 amino acids. Germline V gene data show CDR1 as MGHDK and CDR2 as SYGVNS. V shed 2 bases and J 7 bases; nucleotides not matched to a gene: 13. CDR3 in DNA: TGTGCCAGCAGTGAAAGCCCCAGCGGGGACCAATGGACCCAGTACTTC. Residues: CASSESPSGDQWTQYF.

This chain joins TRBV30 and TRBJ1-6; D is ambiguous. Germline CDR1 is GTSNPN and CDR2 is SVGIG (reference sequence). CDR3 length: 13 residues. V lost 7 bases and J lost 0, with 7 bases in between. Here the CDR3 DNA reads TGTGCCTTTGAGAGCTCCTATAATTCACCCCTCCACTTT. It yields the protein CAFESSYNSPLHF. The whole variable domain, filled in from reference TRBV30 and TRBJ1-6, reads SQTIHQWPATLVQPVGSPLSLECTVEGTSNPNLYWYRQAAGRGLQLLFYSVGIGQISSEVPQNLSASRPQDRQFILSSKKLLLSDSGFYLCAFESSYNSPLHFGNGTRLTVT.

The chain recombines TRBV4-3 with TRBJ1-2; no firm D call. Germline assignment: CDR1 LGHNA and CDR2 YSLEER. The CDR3 loop spans 15 amino acids. With 0 bases removed from V and 5 bases from J, the gap between germline ends came to 13 bases. The CDR3 DNA is TGCGCCAGCAGCCAAGAAATCGTAGGGAGTTATGGCTACACCTTC. Translation gives CASSQEIVGSYGYTF.

This rearrangement joins TRBV6-5 to TRBJ2-7; TRBD1 matches at 10 bases. This CDR3 is built from 14 residues. V lost 6 bases to trimming and J lost 6 bases; unmatched junction nucleotides: 8. CDR1 and CDR2 from the germline V gene are MNHEY and SVGAGI. The CDR3 nucleotides are TGTGCCAGCAGGATGGGACAGGGGTTTGGCGAGCAGTACTTC. Translated: CASRMGQGFGEQYF.